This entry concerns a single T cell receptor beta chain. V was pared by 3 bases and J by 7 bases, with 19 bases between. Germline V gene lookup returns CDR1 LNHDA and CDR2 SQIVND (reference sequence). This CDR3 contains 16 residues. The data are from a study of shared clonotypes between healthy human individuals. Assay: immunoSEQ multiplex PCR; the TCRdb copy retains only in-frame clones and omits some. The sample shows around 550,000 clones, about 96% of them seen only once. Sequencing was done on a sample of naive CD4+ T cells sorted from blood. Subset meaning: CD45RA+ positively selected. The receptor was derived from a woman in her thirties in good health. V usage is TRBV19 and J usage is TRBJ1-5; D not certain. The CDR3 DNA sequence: TGTGCCAGTAGTATCTCCCCGCGAGCCGGTTTACAGCCCCAGCATTTT. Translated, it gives CASSISPRAGLQPQHF.